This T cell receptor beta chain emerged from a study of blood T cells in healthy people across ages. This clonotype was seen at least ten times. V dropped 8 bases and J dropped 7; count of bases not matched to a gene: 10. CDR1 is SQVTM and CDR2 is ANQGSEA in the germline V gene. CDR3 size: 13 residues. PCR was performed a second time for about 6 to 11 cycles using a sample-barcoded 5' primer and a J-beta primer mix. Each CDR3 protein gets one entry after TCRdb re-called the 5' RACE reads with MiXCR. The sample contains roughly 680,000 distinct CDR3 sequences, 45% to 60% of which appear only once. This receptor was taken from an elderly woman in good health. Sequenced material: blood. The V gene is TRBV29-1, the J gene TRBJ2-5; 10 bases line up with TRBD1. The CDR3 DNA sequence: TGCAGCACCGACAGGGGGCGGGAGAGGACCCAGTACTTC. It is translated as CSTDRGRERTQYF.